This T cell receptor beta chain was profiled in a study of T cell responses to AZD1222 COVID-19 vaccine. Whole-study results and caveats: It should be noted that donors were predominantly white British and more often female, and clonal diversity was possibly underestimated. At baseline, seropositivity was found in only six or seven AZD1222 recipients. Nearly half of spike-specific TCRs reportedly target unmutated variant regions.

The CDR3 runs 14 residues. V dropped 3 bases and J dropped 10 bases, with 15 bases sitting between them. Looked up from germline, CDR1 is LGHDT and CDR2 is YNNKEL (reference sequence). Note on this clone: Its antigen is not identified.

Libraries were prepared by immunoSEQ multiplex PCR; TCRdb keeps only in-frame clonotypes and omits some of them. The profile shows about 81,000 clones, about 91% of them singletons. The source is an adult in good health. Specimen: peripheral blood, collected on day 0 of AZD1222 vaccination. The rearrangement uses TRBV3-1 (or the pseudogene TRBV3-2) and TRBJ1-4, with D maybe TRBD1 (5 bases). In DNA form, the CDR3 reads TGTGCCAGCAGCCAGGGGACGGGTGAAGGAAAACTGTTTTTT. This translates into CASSQGTGEGKLFF.